This T cell receptor beta chain was recovered during a study of molecular identifiers for immune sequencing clone quantification. Germline V gene sequence: CDR1 LNHDA, CDR2 SQIVND (reference sequence). CDR3 length equals 14 residues. The V end lost 8 bases, the J end lost 3 bases, and 17 bases lay between the germline ends. With regard to this clonotype: A much larger clonotype is one base distant, so this may be a read error.

One entry per CDR3 protein results from TCRdb running MiXCR on the PCR reads. The sample yields about 640,000 distinct CDR3 sequences, about 20% seen once. The J gene is TRBJ2-7, the V gene TRBV19; tentatively, D is TRBD1 or TRBD2 (5 bases each). Sequenced material: naive CD8+ T cells from blood, with Jurkat cell RNA spiked in. This sample's subset: FACS-sorted CD8+CD4-CCR7+CD45RA+ naive T cells. This clonotype was sampled from a human donor in good health. Some libraries in this study had Jurkat cell RNA spiked in. The CDR3, as DNA: TGTGCCAGTGGTCCCCGGGACCGCCACTACGAGCAGTACTTC. As protein: CASGPRDRHYEQYF.